These 21 T cell receptor beta chains came from one sample sequenced in a study of blood T cell repertoires in COVID-19. Profiled with immunoSEQ multiplex PCR; TCRdb holds only in-frame clones, not every one. The profile shows about 180,000 clones, around 83% of them singletons. The sample taken for sequencing was peripheral blood. The receptor source for this set is a man in his fifties with active or convalescent COVID-19.

The chain carries TRBV3-1 (or the pseudogene TRBV3-2) and TRBJ2-6; TRBD2 agrees at 7 bases. Germline loops: CDR1 LGHDT, CDR2 YNNKEL (reference sequence). The CDR3 runs 19 residues. J lost 4 bases, V lost 4 bases, and 16 bases had no gene match. The CDR3 reads CASSPQAGRWVPGANVLTF. DNA for the CDR3: TGTGCCAGCAGCCCTCAAGCGGGGCGCTGGGTACCCGGGGCCAACGTCCTGACTTTC.

The chain couples TRBV11-3 to TRBJ2-7, with 9 bases aligning to TRBD1. Germline V gene sequence: CDR1 SGHNT, CDR2 YENEEA. The V and J ends lost 5 bases and 6 bases, in that order; junction bases with no gene match: 14. The CDR3 is made up of 16 amino acids. The CDR3 loop reads CASSLAFGTGSVEQYF. CDR3 bases: TGTGCCAGCAGCCTAGCGTTCGGGACAGGGAGCGTCGAGCAGTACTTC.

This chain links TRBV7-2 with TRBJ1-5; D remains ambiguous. The CDR3 consists of 13 residues. Germline loops: CDR1 SGHTA, CDR2 FQGNSA. V lost 5 bases to trimming and J lost 3 bases, with 8 bases between them. The CDR3 protein is CASSQTTNQPQHF. The CDR3 DNA reads TGTGCCAGCAGCCAAACAACCAATCAGCCCCAGCATTTT.

V gene TRBV7-9 combines with J gene TRBJ2-5, with D perhaps matching TRBD2 (6 bases). The CDR3 totals 15 residues. V was trimmed by 5 bases and J by 1 base, leaving 14 bases between them. CDR1 is SEHNR, CDR2 FQNEAQ, per germline (reference sequence). CDR3 region: CASSPSGGLQETQYF. CDR3 DNA sequence: TGTGCCAGCAGCCCGTCCGGGGGTCTCCAAGAGACCCAGTACTTC.

J is TRBJ2-2 and V is TRBV2; 10 bases fit TRBD2. This CDR3 comprises 15 residues. CDR1 and CDR2 (germline): SNHLY, FYNNEI. V was clipped by 6 bases and J by 5 bases; unmatched bases: 6. CDR3 residues: CASSLQRGGTGELFF. The CDR3 nucleotides read TGTGCCAGCAGCCTCCAGCGGGGGGGAACCGGGGAGCTGTTTTTT. Full variable domain (remainder filled in from reference TRBV2 and TRBJ2-2): EPEVTQTPSHQVTQMGQEVILRCVPISNHLYFYWYRQILGQKVEFLVSFYNNEISEKSEIFDDQFSVERPDGSNFTLKIRSTKLEDSAMYFCASSLQRGGTGELFFGEGSRLTVL.

This chain joins TRBV20-1 and TRBJ2-5; D perhaps matches TRBD2 (7 bases). Per the germline V gene, CDR1 is DFQATT and CDR2 is SNEGSKA (reference sequence). This CDR3 spans 11 amino acids. V lost 7 bases to trimming and J lost 5 bases, with 11 bases between them. The CDR3 reads CSVGRGETQYF. The DNA for the CDR3 is TGCAGTGTGGGGAGGGGGGAGACCCAGTACTTC.

The rearrangement uses TRBV6-1 and TRBJ2-7; 8 bases are a match to TRBD1. This CDR3 region has 15 residues. The J segment lost 7 bases and the V segment lost 5 bases, leaving 13 bases of the junction unmatched. Germline V gene sequence: CDR1 MNHNS, CDR2 SASEGT. The CDR3 DNA reads as TGTGCCAGCAGTCCCCGGGGCAGGGGGCTTGGGGAGCAGTACTTC. It translates to CASSPRGRGLGEQYF.

The chain links TRBV5-8 to TRBJ2-5; D gene ambiguous. Germline CDR1 and CDR2: SGHTS and YDEGEE. V was trimmed by 2 bases and J by 5 bases, leaving 13 bases between them. The CDR3 length is 14 residues. The CDR3, as DNA: TGTGCCAGCAGCTTTTACAACGAACCGGAGACCCAGTACTTC. Protein product: CASSFYNEPETQYF. The entire variable domain, with the rest obtained from reference TRBV5-8 and TRBJ2-5, is as follows: EAGVTQSPTHLIKTRGQQATLRCSPISGHTSVYWYQQALGLGLQFLLWYDEGEERNRGNFPPRFSGRQFPNYSSELNVNALELEDSALYLCASSFYNEPETQYFGPGTRLLVL.

The chain combines TRBV20-1 with TRBJ2-7; 10 positions agree with TRBD2. The CDR3 totals 14 residues. Germline V CDR1 and CDR2: DFQATT, SNEGSKA (reference sequence). V trimming: 3 bases; J trimming: 6 bases; junction bases outside the gene matches: 8. The CDR3 nucleotides read TGCAGTGCTAGTCTAGCGGGGGCGAGGGGCGAGCAGTACTTC. Amino acid sequence: CSASLAGARGEQYF.

The V gene is TRBV29-1, the J gene TRBJ2-2, with D possibly matching TRBD1 (5 bases). Trimming removed 5 bases from V and 2 bases from J, with 15 bases in between. The CDR3 is 15 residues long. Germline CDR1 and CDR2: SQVTM and ANQGSEA. The CDR3 spells CSVQGSRPNTGELFF. DNA for the CDR3: TGCAGCGTTCAGGGCTCCCGACCAAACACCGGGGAGCTGTTTTTT.

The rearrangement uses TRBV7-3 and TRBJ2-3, with TRBD2 as a possible D gene (6 bases). V lost 3 bases and J lost 4, with 14 bases in between. This CDR3 contains 15 residues. Germline V gene lookup returns CDR1 SGHTA and CDR2 FQGTGA. CDR3 sequence reads: CASSFTGEVADTQYF. In nucleotides, the CDR3 is TGTGCCAGCAGCTTTACGGGAGAAGTCGCAGATACGCAGTATTTT.

The V gene is TRBV5-1, the J gene TRBJ2-7; possibly TRBD1 for D (6 bases). Looked up from germline, CDR1 is SGHRS and CDR2 is YFSETQ. The CDR3 contains 16 residues. Trimming took 2 bases from V and 3 from J, leaving 18 bases between them. CDR3 protein: CASSLSPGQSNYEQYF. The DNA of the CDR3 is TGCGCCAGCAGCTTATCCCCTGGACAGTCAAACTACGAGCAGTACTTC.

The rearrangement uses TRBV5-4 and TRBJ1-1, with a possible D match to TRBD1 (5 bases). The CDR3 length is 16 residues. V was cut by 0 bases and J by 0 bases, with 12 bases left in between. Germline values: CDR1 SGHNT, CDR2 YYREEE (reference sequence). CDR3 amino acids: CASSLAGGAMNTEAFF. The CDR3 bases are TGTGCCAGCAGCTTGGCCGGGGGAGCTATGAACACTGAAGCTTTCTTT.

This chain uses TRBV7-8 with TRBJ1-1; D is possibly TRBD1 (6 bases). Looked up from germline, CDR1 is SGHVS and CDR2 is FQNEAQ. V lost 2 bases to trimming and J lost 0 bases, with 13 bases between them. The CDR3 covers 16 residues. The CDR3 DNA reads as TGTGCCAGCAGCTTATTCAGGGGCTCGATGAACACTGAAGCTTTCTTT. It codes for CASSLFRGSMNTEAFF. Drawing the rest from reference TRBV7-8 and TRBJ1-1, the complete variable domain is GAGVSQSPRYKVAKRGQDVALRCDPISGHVSLFWYQQALGQGPEFLTYFQNEAQLDKSGLPSDRFFAERPEGSVSTLKIQRTQQEDSAVYLCASSLFRGSMNTEAFFGQGTRLTVV.

This clone was counted a few times. V usage is TRBV12-2 and J usage is TRBJ1-6; TRBD1 is the table's D call and was not checked against the DNA. TRBV12-2 is a known pseudogene. CDR3 length: 19 amino acids. The CDR3 DNA sequence: TGTGCAAGTCGCTTAGAGACAGGGACAGGTAAGCTCTATAATTCACCCCTCCACTTT. Encoded protein: CASRLETGTGKLYNSPLHF.

Remarks on this clone: Other DNA sequences within the sample encode an identical CDR3. The chain is built from TRBV12-3 or TRBV12-4 and TRBJ1-5; TRBD1 is a possible D gene (5 bases). Trimming cost V 8 bases and J 4 bases, with 12 bases left between them. This CDR3 comprises 13 residues. CDR3 in amino acids: CASRGTGNQPQHF. In DNA form, the CDR3 reads TGTGCCAGCCGGGGGACTGGGAATCAGCCCCAGCATTTT.

The rearrangement uses TRBV4-3 and TRBJ1-3; 8 nucleotides line up with TRBD1. V shed 0 bases and J 1 base; nucleotides not matched to a gene: 2. CDR1 LGHNA and CDR2 YSLEER come from the germline V gene. This CDR3 region has 16 residues. The CDR3 reads CASSQDTGGSGNTIYF. The CDR3 DNA is TGCGCCAGCAGCCAAGATACAGGGGGTTCTGGAAACACCATATATTTT.

This sequence joins TRBV5-4 and TRBJ2-5; 11 bases line up with TRBD2. The CDR3 loop spans 17 amino acids. With V trimmed by 0 bases and J by 4 bases, 8 bases remained unmatched. CDR1 and CDR2 from the germline V gene are SGHNT and YYREEE (reference sequence). The CDR3 DNA sequence: TGTGCCAGCAGCTTGGGGGGCGGACTAGCGGGTACAGAGACCCAGTACTTC. Translated, it gives CASSLGGGLAGTETQYF.

The rearrangement uses TRBV5-5 and TRBJ1-1, with 9 nucleotides matching TRBD1. CDR1 SGHKS and CDR2 YYEKEE come from the germline V gene (reference sequence). With 3 bases clipped from V and 3 bases from J, the junction kept 3 bases outside the gene matches. The CDR3 is made up of 14 amino acids. In nucleotides, the CDR3 is TGTGCCAGCAGCTCAGGGACAGGGCACACTGAAGCTTTCTTT. This gives the protein CASSSGTGHTEAFF.

This chain uses TRBV18 with TRBJ1-5, with TRBD1 matching over 7 bases. Germline CDR1 reads KGHSH; CDR2 reads LQKENI. The CDR3 is made up of 13 amino acids. Trimming removed 8 bases from V and 3 bases from J; junction bases left unmatched: 4. The CDR3 DNA follows: TGTGCCAGCGGACAGGAACTCAATCAGCCCCAGCATTTT. It specifies CASGQELNQPQHF.

The CDR3 spells CASSDDSEAFF. CDR3 sequence (DNA): TGTGCCAGCAGTGACGACAGTGAAGCTTTCTTT. V usage is TRBV6-1 and J usage is TRBJ1-1; perhaps TRBD1 as D (5 bases). This CDR3 is built from 11 residues. The V end lost 3 bases, the J end lost 7 bases, and 6 bases lay between the germline ends. Germline loops: CDR1 MNHNS, CDR2 SASEGT.